This paragraph covers one T cell receptor (beta chain) sequence. Antigen unknown. The CDR3 has 14 amino acids. Trimming took 6 bases from V and 5 from J; bases not matched to a gene: 8. The data were obtained in a study of T-cell memory formation after mild COVID-19. Broader study findings: From day 15 to 85, contracting clones were balanced between CD4 and CD8, whereas later expanders leaned toward CD4+. Researchers could not confirm that second-wave clones peaking on day 37 targeted SARS-CoV-2. Shrinking CD4+ clones resided mostly in CM and EM, and CD8+ ones in EMRA.

Libraries for TCRalpha and TCRbeta carried sample barcodes and unique molecular identifiers via 5'RACE. From the 5' RACE reads, TCRdb called clonotypes with MiXCR, one entry per CDR3 protein. Of about 350,000 distinct CDR3 sequences listed, approximately 13% were seen once; the top ten hold 20% to 25%. The specimen sequenced was PBMCs or a T cell subset sorted from them (not recorded which). The TCR sequence derives from a man between 18 and 35 years old who had mild COVID-19 (a few samples of this study predate the infection). Cell type and time point are not known. This chain joins TRBV12-3 or TRBV12-4 and TRBJ2-7; 9 bases fit TRBD1. CDR3: CASSHRTGVDEQYF. CDR3 nucleotide sequence: TGTGCCAGCAGCCATCGGACAGGGGTTGACGAGCAGTACTTC.